This T cell receptor (beta chain) was sequenced in a study of T cells in Graves' hyperthyroidism and ophthalmopathy. Study findings and constraints: Separation of ophthalmopathy from stable hyperthyroidism was achieved by a 13 V-J model.

The CDR3 loop spans 13 amino acids. In germline, CDR1 is DFQATT, CDR2 SNEGSKA (reference sequence). On this clonotype: Its antigen remains unknown. A much bigger clone sits one base away, suggesting this may be a read error.

Patients affected by ophthalmopathy presented a Clinical Activity Score of at least 3, a NOSPECS grade of at least 4, and disease duration below 3 months. The study excluded patients with uncontrolled infection, other autoimmune disease, pregnancy or lactation. Authors of the study amplified TCR beta CDR3 regions from RNA transcripts. An initial round of RT-PCR targeting the TCR CDR3 relied on the HTBI primer set. Each CDR3 protein is one row after TCRdb ran MiXCR on the multiplex PCR reads. The table shows about 600,000 distinct CDR3 sequences, with more than 15% occurring only once. The chain carries TRBV20-1 and TRBJ2-2, with D possibly matching TRBD2 (6 bases). The sequenced sample was blood. This TCR came from a middle-aged woman with Graves' ophthalmopathy. The chain's CDR3 is CSAFGPPIGGLFF. The DNA of the CDR3 is TGCAGTGCTTTCGGCCCGCCGATCGGGGGGCTGTTTTTT.